This entry concerns a single TCR beta chain. TCRdb's table, derived via immunoSEQ multiplex PCR, lists solely in-frame clones and lacks some. This sample has roughly 120,000 clones, with around 90% found just once. CDR1 and CDR2 from the germline V gene are SQVTM and ANQGSEA. The CDR3 totals 16 residues. Trimming at V came to 6 bases and at J to 0 bases, leaving 10 bases not matched to a gene. The sample originates from a study of control samples from healthy donors and cancer patients. The V gene is TRBV29-1, the J gene TRBJ2-3; 9 nucleotides match TRBD2. Sequenced: blood. This sequence originates from a man aged 45-65 years in good health. CDR3 in DNA: TGCAGCGTAGACGGGACTAGCAAATCTAGCACAGATACGCAGTATTTT. Translation gives CSVDGTSKSSTDTQYF.